Listed below are T cell receptor beta chains from one sample, sequenced in a study of blood T cell repertoires in COVID-19. Method: immunoSEQ multiplex PCR; TCRdb's copy keeps in-frame clones and lacks some. The sample has about 400,000 clones, about 89% seen once. The specimen was peripheral blood. The receptors shown here come from a woman aged 25 to 39 with acute or convalescent COVID-19. The CDR3 runs from the conserved cysteine through the conserved F or W. The order of the fields is D gene, V gene, CDR3 length, J gene, clone size, CDR3 DNA, CDR3 protein. D genes are given only for firm matches. Size is stated for part of the rows, as once, few or many counts, or as a class when the clone is expanded.

d_gene: TRBD1; v_gene: TRBV18; len: 15; j_gene: TRBJ1-5; abundance: once; CDR3nt: TGTGCCAGCTCACCACCCGACAGGGTCGGTCAGCCCCAGCATTTT; CDR3aa: CASSPPDRVGQPQHF
d_gene: NA; v_gene: TRBV9; len: 16; j_gene: TRBJ2-1; abundance: once; CDR3nt: TGTGCCAGCAGCGTAGGTGGAGGGAGGTCCTACAATGAGCAGTTCTTC; CDR3aa: CASSVGGGRSYNEQFF
d_gene: TRBD1; v_gene: TRBV5-4; len: 16; j_gene: TRBJ2-7; abundance: NA; CDR3nt: TGTGCCAGCAGCCTCGAACCGGGACAGGTCACCTACGAGCAGTACTTC; CDR3aa: CASSLEPGQVTYEQYF
d_gene: NA; v_gene: TRBV12-5; len: 14; j_gene: TRBJ1-4; abundance: NA; CDR3nt: TGTGCTAGTGGTTTTGGAGGGTGGAATGAAAAACTGTTTTTT; CDR3aa: CASGFGGWNEKLFF
d_gene: NA; v_gene: TRBV5-4; len: 14; j_gene: TRBJ1-3; abundance: NA; CDR3nt: TGTGCCAGCAGCTTGTTTAACTCTGGAAACACCATATATTTT; CDR3aa: CASSLFNSGNTIYF
d_gene: TRBD1; v_gene: TRBV12-3/TRBV12-4; len: 12; j_gene: TRBJ1-2; abundance: NA; CDR3nt: TGTGCCAGCAGTTATACAGGGGTGGGCTACACCTTC; CDR3aa: CASSYTGVGYTF
d_gene: TRBD2; v_gene: TRBV9; len: 15; j_gene: TRBJ2-3; abundance: NA; CDR3nt: TGTGCCAGCAGCGTAGCGGGGGGGAGCATGGATACGCAGTATTTT; CDR3aa: CASSVAGGSMDTQYF
d_gene: NA; v_gene: TRBV3-1/TRBV3-2; len: 14; j_gene: TRBJ1-1; abundance: NA; CDR3nt: TGTGCCAGCAGCCAAATCTCGGGGAACACTGAAGCTTTCTTT; CDR3aa: CASSQISGNTEAFF
d_gene: NA; v_gene: TRBV7-9; len: 13; j_gene: TRBJ2-2; abundance: few; CDR3nt: TGTGCCAGCAGCTTATTGGGAGCCGGGGAGCTGTTTTTT; CDR3aa: CASSLLGAGELFF
d_gene: TRBD1; v_gene: TRBV3-1/TRBV3-2; len: 13; j_gene: TRBJ1-3; abundance: NA; CDR3nt: TGTGCCAGCAGCCAGGACAGGGGAAACACCATATATTTT; CDR3aa: CASSQDRGNTIYF